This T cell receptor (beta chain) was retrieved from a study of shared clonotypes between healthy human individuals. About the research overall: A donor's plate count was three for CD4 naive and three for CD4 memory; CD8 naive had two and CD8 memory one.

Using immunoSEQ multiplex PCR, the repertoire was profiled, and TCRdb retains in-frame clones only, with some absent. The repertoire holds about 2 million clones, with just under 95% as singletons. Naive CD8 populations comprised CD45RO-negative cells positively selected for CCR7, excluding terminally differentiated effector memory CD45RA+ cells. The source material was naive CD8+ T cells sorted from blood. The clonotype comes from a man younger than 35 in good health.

This CDR3 reads CASSFPGRADEQFF. CDR3 bases: TGTGCCAGCAGCTTCCCCGGACGAGCTGATGAGCAGTTCTTC. The V gene is TRBV7-8, the J gene TRBJ2-1; D remains unclear. Trimming pared 3 bases from V and 8 bases from J, leaving 14 bases between. The CDR3 is 14 residues long. Germline lookup yields CDR1 SGHVS and CDR2 FQNEAQ.